Presented here are 22 T cell receptor beta chains from one specimen sequenced in a study of T cells in Graves' hyperthyroidism and ophthalmopathy. There were TCR beta CDR3 regions amplified from RNA transcripts. HTBI primers were used for first-round RT-PCR of the TCR CDR3. From the multiplex PCR reads, TCRdb called clonotypes with MiXCR, one entry per CDR3 protein. The table has 500,000 to 750,000 distinct CDR3 sequences, more than 15% seen once. Sequencing input: blood. These TCRs come from a woman aged 25-40 years with Graves' hyperthyroidism.

A few counts support this clonotype. The chain joins TRBV4-1 to TRBJ2-1, with D unclear. Trimming stripped 4 bases from V and 1 base from J, with 14 bases between. Germline-derived CDR1 and CDR2 are MGHRA and YSYEKL. The CDR3 loop spans 16 amino acids. The CDR3 bases are TGCGCCAGCAGCCGACTTAAAACTACGTCCTACAATGAGCAGTTCTTC. Protein: CASSRLKTTSYNEQFF.

This clonotype was picked up a small number of times. This chain joins TRBV29-1 and TRBJ2-1, with 8 bases identical to TRBD1. The CDR3 loop spans 12 amino acids. Unmatched junction bases numbered 6, after V lost 7 bases and J lost 7 bases. CDR1 is SQVTM and CDR2 is ANQGSEA in the germline V gene. CDR3 protein: CSEQDRANEQFF. CDR3 nucleotide sequence: TGCAGCGAGCAGGACAGGGCAAATGAGCAGTTCTTC.

This clonotype has at least ten counts. The genes are TRBV6-2 or TRBV6-3 and TRBJ2-7; maybe TRBD2 (6 bases). Germline V gene sequence: CDR1 MNHEY, CDR2 SVGEGT. Trimming pared 7 bases from V and 0 bases from J, leaving 22 bases between. CDR3 length equals 17 residues. Here the CDR3 reads CASNPPTSGLRSYEQYF. The CDR3 nucleotides read TGTGCCAGCAATCCTCCAACGTCCGGACTACGCTCCTACGAGCAGTACTTC.

The table lists this clonotype with many counts. This chain uses TRBV27 with TRBJ1-2, with 12 bases lining up with TRBD1. There are 15 residues in the CDR3. Germline assignment: CDR1 MNHEY and CDR2 SMNVEV (reference sequence). With V trimmed by 3 bases and J by 3 bases, 2 bases remained unmatched. In nucleotides, the CDR3 is TGTGCCAGCAGTTTTGGGACAGGGGGCGACTATGGCTACACCTTC. Translation: CASSFGTGGDYGYTF.

This clonotype occurred many times. The rearrangement links TRBV27 to TRBJ1-1, with D tentatively TRBD1 (6 bases). The CDR3 covers 13 residues. Germline V gene data show CDR1 as MNHEY and CDR2 as SMNVEV (reference sequence). The V and J ends lost 5 bases and 1 base respectively, with 8 bases between them. The chain's CDR3 is CASSIRGNTEAFF. CDR3 DNA sequence: TGTGCCAGCAGTATCAGGGGGAACACTGAAGCTTTCTTT.

This clonotype was seen only a few times. CDR3 amino acids: CASSPTPGHSGNTIYF. CDR3 nucleotide sequence: TGTGCCAGCAGCCCCACCCCGGGTCACTCTGGAAACACCATATATTTT. The rearrangement joins TRBV9 to TRBJ1-3; D remains ambiguous. The V end was cut by 4 bases, the J end by 0 bases, with 14 bases between. Germline CDR1 and CDR2: SGDLS and YYNGEE. The CDR3 has 16 residues.

This clonotype was found a few times. The CDR3 sequence: CASDPGGEAFF. The CDR3 bases are TGTGCCAGTGACCCAGGGGGTGAAGCTTTCTTT. V and J are TRBV19 and TRBJ1-1; TRBD1 agrees at 7 bases. V shed 8 bases and J 7 bases; nucleotides not matched to a gene: 4. The germline V gene has CDR1 LNHDA and CDR2 SQIVND (reference sequence). CDR3 length equals 11 residues.

Many counts were recorded for this clonotype. The gene calls are TRBV11-2 and TRBJ2-1, with 10 positions matching TRBD2. The CDR3 spans 15 residues. V shed 5 bases, J shed 5 bases, and the junction held 6 bases outside the gene matches. Germline V CDR1 and CDR2: SGHAT, FQNNGV. The CDR3 reads CASSQTGLANNEQFF. CDR3 nucleotide sequence: TGTGCCAGCAGCCAAACGGGACTAGCGAACAATGAGCAGTTCTTC.

This clonotype was counted ten times or more. Here the CDR3 reads CASSLVPSGSAGELFF. In nucleotides, the CDR3 is TGCGCCAGCAGCTTGGTACCTAGCGGGAGTGCCGGGGAGCTGTTTTTT. The chain is built from TRBV5-1 and TRBJ2-2, with 10 bases that match TRBD2. This CDR3 is 16 amino acids long. Germline V lookup: CDR1 SGHRS, CDR2 YFSETQ. V trimming: 0 bases; J trimming: 6 bases; junction bases outside the gene matches: 5.

The chain carries TRBV4-1 and TRBJ2-7; TRBD1 matches 7 bases. Germline CDR1 is MGHRA and CDR2 is YSYEKL. The CDR3 runs to 15 residues. The V segment lost 3 bases and the J segment 5 bases; nucleotides outside the gene matches: 10. CDR3 amino acids: CASSHPVTGIHEQYF. As DNA, the CDR3 is TGCGCCAGCAGCCACCCAGTGACAGGGATCCACGAGCAGTACTTC.

V is TRBV12-3 or TRBV12-4 and J is TRBJ2-1, with 8 bases matching TRBD2. J was trimmed by 10 bases and V by 8 bases; bases with no gene match: 7. CDR3 length equals 12 residues. The CDR3 spells CASANSGAEQFF. As DNA, the CDR3 is TGTGCCAGCGCCAATAGCGGGGCGGAGCAGTTCTTC.

This rearrangement joins TRBV19 to TRBJ1-6, with 7 bases matching TRBD1. In germline, CDR1 is LNHDA, CDR2 SQIVND (reference sequence). This CDR3 is built from 15 residues. V was pared by 5 bases and J by 10 bases, with 11 bases of the junction left unmatched. The CDR3 bases are TGTGCCAGTAGTCCCACAGGGGCCTGGGGCTCACCCCTCCACTTT. Its protein is CASSPTGAWGSPLHF.

In this sample, this clonotype turned up many times. The chain has TRBV7-2 and TRBJ2-7; D gene unclear. V was pared by 2 bases and J by 3 bases, with 8 bases between. The germline gives CDR1 SGHTA, CDR2 FQGNSA. This CDR3 has 13 residues. The CDR3 loop reads CASSLQGYYEQYF. The CDR3 DNA reads TGTGCCAGCAGCTTACAAGGCTACTACGAGCAGTACTTC.

This clonotype has just a few counts. The chain combines TRBV30 with TRBJ2-3, with D unclear. Germline V gene lookup returns CDR1 GTSNPN and CDR2 SVGIG (reference sequence). Trimming pared 5 bases from V and 3 bases from J, leaving 15 bases between. This CDR3 region has 14 residues. CDR3 nucleotides: TGTGCCTGGCCGACCCAAATTTGTACAGATACGCAGTATTTT. This sequence encodes CAWPTQICTDTQYF. Using reference TRBV30 and TRBJ2-3 for the parts outside the CDR3, the full variable domain is SQTIHQWPATLVQPVGSPLSLECTVEGTSNPNLYWYRQAAGRGLQLLFYSVGIGQISSEVPQNLSASRPQDRQFILSSKKLLLSDSGFYLCAWPTQICTDTQYFGPGTRLTVL.

This clonotype has at least ten counts. The chain is built from TRBV27 and TRBJ2-4; TRBD2 agrees at 9 bases. The germline gives CDR1 MNHEY, CDR2 SMNVEV (reference sequence). This CDR3 contains 14 residues. With 2 bases clipped from V and 9 bases from J, the junction kept 5 bases outside the gene matches. CDR3 loop: CASSLRASGTIQYF. CDR3 DNA sequence: TGTGCCAGCAGTTTAAGGGCTAGCGGGACCATTCAGTACTTC.

The table lists this clonotype with many counts. The chain employs TRBV11-2 and TRBJ2-2; D is ambiguous. The V and J ends lost 2 bases and 4 bases respectively, with 11 bases between them. From germline, CDR1 is SGHAT and CDR2 FQNNGV. The CDR3 extends over 15 amino acids. The CDR3 spells CASSLFRFGTGELFF. In DNA, the CDR3 is TGTGCCAGCAGCTTATTTCGGTTTGGCACCGGGGAGCTGTTTTTT.

This clonotype was counted between two and nine times. This chain joins TRBV20-1 and TRBJ1-5; D uncertain. Per germline, CDR1 DFQATT and CDR2 SNEGSKA (reference sequence). V was shortened by 4 bases and J by 0 bases, with 10 bases between the two germline ends. This CDR3 is 14 amino acids long. The CDR3 DNA reads as TGCAGTGCTAAACGCACTTATAGCAATCAGCCCCAGCATTTT. Its translation is CSAKRTYSNQPQHF.

This clonotype was seen ten or more times. J is TRBJ2-3 and V is TRBV27; D uncertain. The germline V gene encodes CDR1 MNHEY and CDR2 SMNVEV (reference sequence). The CDR3 is 16 amino acids. The V end was cut by 2 bases, the J end by 0 bases, with 12 bases between. CDR3 region: CASSLRTTLSTDTQYF. Here the CDR3 DNA reads TGTGCCAGCAGTTTACGGACCACCCTGAGCACAGATACGCAGTATTTT.

This clonotype has a count of ten or more. Here the CDR3 reads CASSEVGVGDGYTF. The CDR3 region has the DNA TGTGCCAGCAGTGAAGTAGGGGTAGGGGATGGCTACACCTTC. The chain recombines TRBV2 with TRBJ1-2, with a possible D match to TRBD1 (5 bases). Trimming took off 1 base at V and 6 bases at J, with 12 bases between the two ends. The CDR3 spans 14 residues. Germline values: CDR1 SNHLY, CDR2 FYNNEI.

The V gene is TRBV10-1, the J gene TRBJ2-7; D call uncertain. The CDR3 covers 12 residues. Trimming cost V 2 bases and J 4 bases, with 6 bases left between them. Per the germline V gene, CDR1 is WNHNN and CDR2 is SYGVQD (reference sequence). CDR3 in DNA: TGCGCCAGCAGTGAGACACCTTACGAGCAGTACTTC. Protein: CASSETPYEQYF.

The CDR3 loop reads CSARGLAGDRDEQFF. Here the CDR3 DNA reads TGCAGTGCTAGAGGTCTAGCGGGGGACAGGGATGAGCAGTTCTTC. V is TRBV20-1 and J is TRBJ2-1, with TRBD2 as a possible D gene (10 bases). CDR3 length: 15 amino acids. V lost 1 base, J lost 8 bases, and 18 bases lay in between. Germline CDR1 reads DFQATT; CDR2 reads SNEGSKA (reference sequence).

In DNA, the CDR3 is TGTGCCAGCAGAGGGAACCCGACTAGCGGGAGGGATACGCAGTATTTT. This sequence encodes CASRGNPTSGRDTQYF. This chain joins TRBV2 and TRBJ2-3, with TRBD2 identical over 13 bases. After removal of 6 bases from V and 6 bases from J, the junction contained 9 bases not matched to a gene. CDR1 and CDR2 from the germline V gene are SNHLY and FYNNEI. This CDR3 has 16 residues.